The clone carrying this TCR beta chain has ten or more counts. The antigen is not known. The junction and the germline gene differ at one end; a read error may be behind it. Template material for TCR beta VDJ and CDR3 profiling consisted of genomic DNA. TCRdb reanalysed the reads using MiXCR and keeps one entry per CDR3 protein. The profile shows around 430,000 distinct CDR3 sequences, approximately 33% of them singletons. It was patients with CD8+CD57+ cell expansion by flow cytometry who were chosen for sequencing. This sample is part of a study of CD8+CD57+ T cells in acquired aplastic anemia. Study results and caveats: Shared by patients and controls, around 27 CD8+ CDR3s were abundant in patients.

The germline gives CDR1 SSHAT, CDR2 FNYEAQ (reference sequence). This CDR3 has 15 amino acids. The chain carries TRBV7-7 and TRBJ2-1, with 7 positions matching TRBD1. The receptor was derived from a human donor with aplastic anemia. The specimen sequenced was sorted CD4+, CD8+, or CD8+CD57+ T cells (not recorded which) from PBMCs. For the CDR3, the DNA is TGTGCTAGCAGCCGAACAAGGACAGGTTACAATGAGCAGTTCTTC. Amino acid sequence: CASSRTRTGYNEQFF.